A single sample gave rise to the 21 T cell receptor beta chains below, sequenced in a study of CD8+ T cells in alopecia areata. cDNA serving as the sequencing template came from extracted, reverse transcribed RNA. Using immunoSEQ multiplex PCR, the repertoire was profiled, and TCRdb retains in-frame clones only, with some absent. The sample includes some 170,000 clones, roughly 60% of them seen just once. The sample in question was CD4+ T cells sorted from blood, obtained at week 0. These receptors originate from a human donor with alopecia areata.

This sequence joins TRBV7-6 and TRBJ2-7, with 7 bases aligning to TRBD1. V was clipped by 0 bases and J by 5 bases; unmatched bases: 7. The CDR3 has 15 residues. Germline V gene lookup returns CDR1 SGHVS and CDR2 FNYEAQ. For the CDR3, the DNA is TGTGCCAGCAGCTTAGCGCCGGACCAGGGGGACGAGCAGTACTTC. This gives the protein CASSLAPDQGDEQYF.

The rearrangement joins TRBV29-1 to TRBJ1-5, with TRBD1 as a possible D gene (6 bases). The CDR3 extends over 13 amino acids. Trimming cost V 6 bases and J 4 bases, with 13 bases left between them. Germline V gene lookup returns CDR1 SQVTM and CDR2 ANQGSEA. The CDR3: CSVGDRTNQPQHF. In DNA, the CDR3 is TGCAGCGTGGGAGACAGGACTAATCAGCCCCAGCATTTT.

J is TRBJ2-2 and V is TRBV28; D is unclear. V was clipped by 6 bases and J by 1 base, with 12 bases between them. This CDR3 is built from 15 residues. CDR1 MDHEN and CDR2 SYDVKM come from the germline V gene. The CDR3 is CASSVGSRNTGELFF. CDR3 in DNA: TGTGCCAGCAGCGTCGGTAGCAGGAACACCGGGGAGCTGTTTTTT.

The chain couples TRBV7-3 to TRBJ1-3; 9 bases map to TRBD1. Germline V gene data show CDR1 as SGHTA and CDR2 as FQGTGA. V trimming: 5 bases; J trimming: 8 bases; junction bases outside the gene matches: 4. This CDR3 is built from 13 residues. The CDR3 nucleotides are TGTGCCAGCAGCCAAGACAGGGGGGACACCATATATTTT. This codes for CASSQDRGDTIYF.

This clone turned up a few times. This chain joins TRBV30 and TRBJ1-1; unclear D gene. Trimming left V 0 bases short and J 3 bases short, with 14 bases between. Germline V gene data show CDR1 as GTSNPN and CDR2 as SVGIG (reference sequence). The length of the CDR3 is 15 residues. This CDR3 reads CAWSVNRQAYTEAFF. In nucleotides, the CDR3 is TGTGCCTGGAGTGTAAATCGGCAGGCCTACACTGAAGCTTTCTTT.

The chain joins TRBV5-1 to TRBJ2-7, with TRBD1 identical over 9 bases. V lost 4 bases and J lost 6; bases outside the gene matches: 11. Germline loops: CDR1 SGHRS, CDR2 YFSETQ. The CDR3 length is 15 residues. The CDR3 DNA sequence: TGCGCCAGCAGCCCGGCGGGACAGGGATTAGCCGAGCAGTACTTC. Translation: CASSPAGQGLAEQYF.

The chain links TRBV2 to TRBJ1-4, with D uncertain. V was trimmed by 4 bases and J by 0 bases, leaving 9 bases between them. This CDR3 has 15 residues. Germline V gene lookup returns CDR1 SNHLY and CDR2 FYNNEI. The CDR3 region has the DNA TGTGCCAGCAGTGGGGAGGGAACAACTAATGAAAAACTGTTTTTT. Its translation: CASSGEGTTNEKLFF.

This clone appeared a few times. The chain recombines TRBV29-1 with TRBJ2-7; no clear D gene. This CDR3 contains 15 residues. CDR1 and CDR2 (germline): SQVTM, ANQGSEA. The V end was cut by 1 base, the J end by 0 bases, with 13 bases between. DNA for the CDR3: TGCAGCGTTGAAGTGGGCCTTCAGAGCTCCTACGAGCAGTACTTC. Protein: CSVEVGLQSSYEQYF.

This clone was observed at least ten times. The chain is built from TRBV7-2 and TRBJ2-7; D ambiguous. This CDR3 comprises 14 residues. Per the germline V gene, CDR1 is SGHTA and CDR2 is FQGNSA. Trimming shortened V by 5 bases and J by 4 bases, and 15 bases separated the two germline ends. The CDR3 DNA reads TGTGCCAGCAGCCTCAATACACGGCGGTACGAGCAGTACTTC. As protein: CASSLNTRRYEQYF.

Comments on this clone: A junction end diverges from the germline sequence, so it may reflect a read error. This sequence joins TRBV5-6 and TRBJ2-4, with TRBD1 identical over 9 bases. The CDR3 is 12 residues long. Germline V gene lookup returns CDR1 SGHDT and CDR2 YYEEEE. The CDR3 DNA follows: TGTGCCAGCAGCTCTAGACAGGGGGGACAACACTTC. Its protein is CASSSRQGGQHF.

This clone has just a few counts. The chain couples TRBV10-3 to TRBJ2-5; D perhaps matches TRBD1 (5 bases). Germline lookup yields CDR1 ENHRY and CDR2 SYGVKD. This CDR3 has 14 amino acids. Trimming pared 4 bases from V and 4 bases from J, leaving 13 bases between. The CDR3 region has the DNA TGTGCCATCAGTGCTCAGGGAAGGAGAGAGACCCAGTACTTC. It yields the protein CAISAQGRRETQYF.

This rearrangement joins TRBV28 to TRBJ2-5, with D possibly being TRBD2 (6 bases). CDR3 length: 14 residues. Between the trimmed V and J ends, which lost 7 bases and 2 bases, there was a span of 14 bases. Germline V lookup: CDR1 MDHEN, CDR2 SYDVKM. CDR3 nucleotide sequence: TGTGCCAGCAAATCAAACGGGGGACAAGAGACCCAGTACTTC. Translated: CASKSNGGQETQYF.

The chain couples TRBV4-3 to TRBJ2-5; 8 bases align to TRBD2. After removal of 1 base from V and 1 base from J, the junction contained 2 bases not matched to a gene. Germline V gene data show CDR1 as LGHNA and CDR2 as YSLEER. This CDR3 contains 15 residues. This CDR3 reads CASSQGTSGQETQYF. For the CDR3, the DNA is TGCGCCAGCAGCCAAGGAACTAGCGGCCAAGAGACCCAGTACTTC.

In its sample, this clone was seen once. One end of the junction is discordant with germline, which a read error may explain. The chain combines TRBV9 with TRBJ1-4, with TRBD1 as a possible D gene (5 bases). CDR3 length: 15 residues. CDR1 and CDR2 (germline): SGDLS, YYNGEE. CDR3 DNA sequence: TGTGCCAGCAGCGTAGCTTTGGGGACTAAGGAAAAACTGTTTTTT. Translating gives CASSVALGTKEKLFF.

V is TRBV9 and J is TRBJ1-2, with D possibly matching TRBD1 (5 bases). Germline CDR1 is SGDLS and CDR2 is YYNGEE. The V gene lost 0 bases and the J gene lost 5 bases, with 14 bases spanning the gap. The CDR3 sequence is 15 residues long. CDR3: CASSVGQGGPYGYTF. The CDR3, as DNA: TGTGCCAGCAGCGTAGGCCAGGGTGGGCCATATGGCTACACCTTC.

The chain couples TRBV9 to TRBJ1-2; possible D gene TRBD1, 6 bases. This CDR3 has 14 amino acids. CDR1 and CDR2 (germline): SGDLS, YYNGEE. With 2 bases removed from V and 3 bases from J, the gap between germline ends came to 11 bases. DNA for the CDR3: TGTGCCAGCAGCGTTTCAGGGGAGTACTATGGCTACACCTTC. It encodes CASSVSGEYYGYTF.

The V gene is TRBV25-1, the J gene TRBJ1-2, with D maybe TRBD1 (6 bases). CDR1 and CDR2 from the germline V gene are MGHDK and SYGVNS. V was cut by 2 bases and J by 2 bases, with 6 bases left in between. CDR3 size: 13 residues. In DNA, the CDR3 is TGTGCCAGCAGTGAACAGGGGAACTATGGCTACACCTTC. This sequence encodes CASSEQGNYGYTF.

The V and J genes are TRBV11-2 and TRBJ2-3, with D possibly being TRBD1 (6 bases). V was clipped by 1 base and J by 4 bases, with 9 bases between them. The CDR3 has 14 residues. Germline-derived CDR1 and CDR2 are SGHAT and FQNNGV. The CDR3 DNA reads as TGTGCCAGCAGCTTAGGGGGGCTTGCAGATACGCAGTATTTT. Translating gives CASSLGGLADTQYF.

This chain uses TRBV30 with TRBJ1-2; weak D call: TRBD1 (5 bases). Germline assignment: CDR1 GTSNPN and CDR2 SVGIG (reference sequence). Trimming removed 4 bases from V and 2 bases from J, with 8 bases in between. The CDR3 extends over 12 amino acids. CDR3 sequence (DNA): TGTGCCTGGACAGGGAACAACTATGGCTACACCTTC. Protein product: CAWTGNNYGYTF.

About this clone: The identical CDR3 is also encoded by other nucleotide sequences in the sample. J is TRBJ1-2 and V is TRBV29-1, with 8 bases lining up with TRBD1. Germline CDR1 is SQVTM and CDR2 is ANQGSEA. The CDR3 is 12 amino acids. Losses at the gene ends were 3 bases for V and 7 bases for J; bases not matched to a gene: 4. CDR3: CSVESTGVGYTF. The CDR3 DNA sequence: TGCAGCGTTGAGTCGACAGGGGTTGGCTACACCTTC. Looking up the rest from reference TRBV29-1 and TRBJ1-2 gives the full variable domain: SAVISQKPSRDICQRGTSLTIQCQVDSQVTMMFWYRQQPGQSLTLIATANQGSEATYESGFVIDKFPISRPNLTFSTLTVSNMSPEDSSIYLCSVESTGVGYTFGSGTRLTVV.

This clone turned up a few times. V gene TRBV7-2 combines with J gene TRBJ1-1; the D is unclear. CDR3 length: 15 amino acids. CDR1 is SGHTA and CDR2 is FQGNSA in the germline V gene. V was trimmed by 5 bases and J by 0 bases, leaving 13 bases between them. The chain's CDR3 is CASSLLNIMNTEAFF. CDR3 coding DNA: TGTGCCAGCAGCCTACTAAATATTATGAACACTGAAGCTTTCTTT.